This T cell receptor beta chain was obtained from a study of blood T cell repertoires in COVID-19. About the research overall: The United States, Italy and Spain were the sources of the acute and convalescent COVID-19 samples.

Original analysis: Estimation of nucleated cell counts was performed using reference gene primer amplification. Measured with immunoSEQ multiplex PCR; TCRdb has only the in-frame clones, and not every one. V, J and clone size are those of that table, while D and trimming were read from the DNA. The table records about 240,000 clones, approximately 85% of them present only once. During active infection, Seattle patients enrolled and were then monitored through disease. V lost 0 bases to trimming and J lost 6 bases; unmatched junction nucleotides: 4. This CDR3 is 15 amino acids long. Germline CDR1 and CDR2: SGDLS and YYNGEE.

The chain links TRBV9 to TRBJ2-2; 8 bases map to TRBD1. The clonotype comes from a man between 45 and 60 years old with COVID-19, enrolled during active disease. Specimen: peripheral blood. The CDR3 DNA reads TGTGCCAGCAGCGTAGTGGACAGGGAACCCGGGGAGCTGTTTTTT. Amino acid sequence: CASSVVDREPGELFF.